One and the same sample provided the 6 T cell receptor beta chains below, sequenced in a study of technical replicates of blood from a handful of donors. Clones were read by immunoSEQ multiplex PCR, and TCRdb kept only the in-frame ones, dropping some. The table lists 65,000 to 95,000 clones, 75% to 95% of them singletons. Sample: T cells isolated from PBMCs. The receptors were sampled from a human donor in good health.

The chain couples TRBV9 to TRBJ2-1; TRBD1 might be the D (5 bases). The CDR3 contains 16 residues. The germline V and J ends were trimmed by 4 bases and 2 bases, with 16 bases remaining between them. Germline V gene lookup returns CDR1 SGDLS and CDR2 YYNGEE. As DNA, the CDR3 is TGTGCCAGCAGCCCTCAGGGCCACCTCGCCTACAATGAGCAGTTCTTC. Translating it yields CASSPQGHLAYNEQFF.

In DNA form, the CDR3 reads TGCGCCAGCAGCCAGGTAGCGGGAGGAAACTACAATGAGCAGTTCTTC. Amino acid sequence: CASSQVAGGNYNEQFF. The chain combines TRBV5-1 with TRBJ2-1, with 10 bases aligning to TRBD2. CDR1 and CDR2 from the germline V gene are SGHRS and YFSETQ. Trimming cost V 4 bases and J 3 bases; bases outside gene matches: 7. This CDR3 has 16 amino acids. Looking up the rest from reference TRBV5-1 and TRBJ2-1 gives the full variable domain: KAGVTQTPRYLIKTRGQQVTLSCSPISGHRSVSWYQQTPGQGLQFLFEYFSETQRNKGNFPGRFSGRQFSNSRSEMNVSTLELGDSALYLCASSQVAGGNYNEQFFGPGTRLTVL.

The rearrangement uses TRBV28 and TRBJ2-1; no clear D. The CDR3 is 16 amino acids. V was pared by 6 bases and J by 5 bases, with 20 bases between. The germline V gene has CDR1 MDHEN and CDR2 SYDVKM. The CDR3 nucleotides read TGTGCCAGCAGCTACCGGAGTCCTGTAGTCAACAATGAGCAGTTCTTC. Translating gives CASSYRSPVVNNEQFF.

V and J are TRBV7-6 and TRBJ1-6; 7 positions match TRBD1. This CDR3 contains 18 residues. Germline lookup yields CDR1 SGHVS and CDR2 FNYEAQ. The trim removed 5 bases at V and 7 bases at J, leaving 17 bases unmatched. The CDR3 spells CASSLYGPPTGKNSPLHF. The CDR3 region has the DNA TGTGCCAGCAGCCTTTATGGGCCTCCGACAGGGAAGAATTCACCCCTCCACTTT.

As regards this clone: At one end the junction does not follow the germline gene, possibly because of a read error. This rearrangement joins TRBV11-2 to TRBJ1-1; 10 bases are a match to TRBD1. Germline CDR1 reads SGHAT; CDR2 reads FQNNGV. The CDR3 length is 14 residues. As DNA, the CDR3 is TGTGCCAGCAGCTTAGGTTGGGACAGGGGTGCAGGAAGCTTT. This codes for CASSLGWDRGAGSF. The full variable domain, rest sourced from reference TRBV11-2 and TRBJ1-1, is EAGVAQSPRYKIIEKRQSVAFWCNPISGHATLYWYQQILGQGPKLLIQFQNNGVVDDSQLPKDRFSAERLKGVDSTLKIQPAKLEDSAVYLCASSLGWDRGAGSFGQGTRLTVV.

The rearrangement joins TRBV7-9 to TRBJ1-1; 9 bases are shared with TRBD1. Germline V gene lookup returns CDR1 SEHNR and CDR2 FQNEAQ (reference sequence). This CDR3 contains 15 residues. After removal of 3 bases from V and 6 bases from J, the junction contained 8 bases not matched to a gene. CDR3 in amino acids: CASSFTGGHSAEAFF. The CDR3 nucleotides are TGTGCCAGCAGCTTTACAGGGGGCCATAGTGCTGAAGCTTTCTTT. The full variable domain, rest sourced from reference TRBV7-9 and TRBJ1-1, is DTGVSQNPRHKITKRGQNVTFRCDPISEHNRLYWYRQTLGQGPEFLTYFQNEAQLEKSRLLSDRFSAERPKGSFSTLEIQRTEQGDSAMYLCASSFTGGHSAEAFFGQGTRLTVV.